The T cell receptor beta chain described here comes from a study of blood T cell repertoires in COVID-19. This CDR3 has 20 amino acids. V gave up 2 bases and J gave up 1 base; unmatched junction bases: 23. Germline loops: CDR1 GTSNPN, CDR2 SVGIG (reference sequence). Participants spanned ages about 18 to 100 years and resided in about 25 US areas. Sequencing was performed with immunoSEQ multiplex PCR; in TCRdb, only in-frame clones are kept and a portion is missing. The repertoire holds hundreds of thousands of clones, over 75% seen once, with approximately 2.1% in the top ten. The source material was PBMCs or T cells enriched from blood (not recorded which). V usage is TRBV30 and J usage is TRBJ2-7, with TRBD1 identical over 7 bases. The clonotype comes from a woman aged 40 to 50 with acute COVID-19. For the CDR3, the DNA is TGTGCCTGGAGTTGGGTTGCGATCGGACAGGCGGCAAGTCTATCCTACGAGCAGTACTTC. It translates to CAWSWVAIGQAASLSYEQYF.